This T cell receptor (beta chain) comes out of a study of CDR3 diversity in severe acne. TCRdb re-analysed the PCR reads in MiXCR, keeping a single row per CDR3 protein. The table has roughly 93,000 distinct CDR3 sequences, 45% to 50% seen once. V was cut by 7 bases and J by 1 base, with 14 bases left in between. Germline assignment: CDR1 MGHDK and CDR2 SYGVNS. The CDR3 contains 14 residues. This receptor was obtained from a male donor with severe acne vulgaris. This chain uses TRBV25-1 with TRBJ2-7; tentatively, D is TRBD1 or TRBD2 (5 bases each). Sequencing was done on a sample of blood. The CDR3 nucleotides read TGTGCCAGCAACCAAAGGGACGGATCCTACGAGCAGTACTTC. Translated: CASNQRDGSYEQYF.